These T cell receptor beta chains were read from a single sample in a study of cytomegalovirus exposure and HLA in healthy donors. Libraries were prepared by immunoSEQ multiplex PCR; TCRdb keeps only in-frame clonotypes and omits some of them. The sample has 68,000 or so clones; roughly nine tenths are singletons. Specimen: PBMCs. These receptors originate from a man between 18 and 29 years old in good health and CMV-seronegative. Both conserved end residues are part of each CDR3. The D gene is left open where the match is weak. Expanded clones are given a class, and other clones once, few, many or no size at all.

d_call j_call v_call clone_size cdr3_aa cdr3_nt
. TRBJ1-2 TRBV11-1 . CASSRRASDGYTF TGTGCCAGCAGCCGCAGGGCGTCGGATGGCTACACCTTC
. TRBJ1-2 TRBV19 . CASSIISQGAVGGYTF TGTGCCAGTAGTATAATATCCCAGGGTGCGGTCGGAGGCTACACCTTC
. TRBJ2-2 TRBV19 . CASSIARVTGELFF TGTGCCAGTAGTATAGCCAGGGTGACCGGGGAGCTGTTTTTT
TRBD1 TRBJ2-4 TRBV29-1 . CSVGRQGIYKNIQYF TGCAGCGTGGGACGACAGGGGATCTACAAAAACATTCAGTACTTC
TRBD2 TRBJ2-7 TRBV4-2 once CASSPQESGSNEQYF TGTGCCAGCAGCCCTCAAGAGAGCGGGAGCAACGAGCAGTACTTC
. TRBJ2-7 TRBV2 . CASSEGDTKFYEQYF TGTGCCAGCAGTGAAGGGGACACCAAGTTCTACGAGCAGTACTTC
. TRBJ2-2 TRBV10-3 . CAINTVGDTGELFF TGTGCCATCAACACGGTAGGGGACACCGGGGAGCTGTTTTTT
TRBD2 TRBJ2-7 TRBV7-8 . CASRKTSARYEQYF TGTGCCAGCAGGAAAACTAGCGCGCGATACGAGCAGTACTTC
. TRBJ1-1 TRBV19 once CASSMDKKGTEAFF TGTGCCAGTAGTATGGACAAAAAGGGTACTGAAGCTTTCTTT
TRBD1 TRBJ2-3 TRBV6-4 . CASSDSTGGADTQYF TGTGCCAGCAGTGACTCGACAGGGGGCGCAGATACGCAGTATTTT